This T cell receptor beta chain was retrieved from a study of blood T cell repertoires in COVID-19. Assay used: immunoSEQ multiplex PCR; TCRdb lists only in-frame clones, some missing. This table holds some 230,000 clones, roughly 83% found once. V was clipped by 1 base and J by 6 bases, with 10 bases between them. The CDR3 spans 13 residues. Germline V lookup: CDR1 MGHRA, CDR2 YSYEKL. The receptor's source is a woman aged 40 to 50 with acute COVID-19. The chain recombines TRBV4-1 with TRBJ2-7; TRBD1 might be the D (6 bases). The sequencing sample was made of PBMCs or T cells enriched from blood (not recorded which). The CDR3, as DNA: TGCGCCAGCAGCCAAGCGACAGGTCTCGAGCAGTACTTC. Its protein is CASSQATGLEQYF.